This entry lists 8 T cell receptor beta chains sequenced from one sample in a study of Ad26.COV2.S vaccination and SARS-CoV-2 variants. The repertoire was sequenced with immunoSEQ multiplex PCR; TCRdb's copy has only in-frame clones and lacks some. The sample includes about 430,000 clones, 90% of them seen just once. Regarding treatment: roughly 19 received Ad26.COV2.S at low or high dose, single or two shots; about 5 received placebo; per-sample allocation not given. Sample collection was performed on day 63 after the first vaccine or placebo injection. Sequenced here: peripheral blood, sampled in a trial of Ad26.COV2.S vaccine versus placebo. These receptors were collected from a person aged 18-60 years who received the Ad26.COV2.S COVID-19 vaccine or a placebo.

The chain links TRBV25-1 to TRBJ1-6; no firm D call. Trimming removed 3 bases from V and 7 bases from J, with 7 bases in between. Germline loops: CDR1 MGHDK, CDR2 SYGVNS. This CDR3 spans 13 amino acids. The chain's CDR3 is CASSEVGNSPLHF. The DNA of the CDR3 is TGTGCCAGCAGTGAGGTCGGGAATTCACCCCTCCACTTT. The full variable domain, with the rest looked up from reference TRBV25-1 and TRBJ1-6, is EADIYQTPRYLVIGTGKKITLECSQTMGHDKMYWYQQDPGMELHLIHYSYGVNSTEKGDLSSESTVSRIRTEHFPLTLESARPSHTSQYLCASSEVGNSPLHFGNGTRLTVT.

This chain joins TRBV4-3 and TRBJ2-7, with D maybe TRBD2 (6 bases). Germline CDR1 reads LGHNA; CDR2 reads YSLEER. The CDR3 has 13 residues. V was trimmed by 1 base and J by 3 bases, leaving 7 bases between them. The CDR3 protein is CASSQGTNYEQYF. In DNA form, the CDR3 reads TGCGCCAGCAGCCAAGGGACTAACTACGAGCAGTACTTC.

The V call is TRBV10-3, the J call TRBJ2-7; the D is unclear. V was pared by 2 bases and J by 2 bases, with 7 bases between. Germline loops: CDR1 ENHRY, CDR2 SYGVKD. The CDR3 is 13 residues long. CDR3 loop: CAISEGVTYEQYF. The DNA for the CDR3 is TGTGCCATCAGTGAGGGGGTGACCTACGAGCAGTACTTC.

The rearrangement uses TRBV5-1 and TRBJ1-1, with 9 bases aligning to TRBD1. Germline trimming cut 3 bases from V and 11 bases from J; bases unmatched to any gene: 8. The CDR3 contains 13 residues. CDR1 and CDR2 (germline): SGHRS, YFSETQ. The CDR3 here is CASSSVGQGNAFF. The CDR3 coding sequence is TGCGCCAGCAGCTCTGTCGGACAGGGGAACGCTTTCTTT.

The chain employs TRBV7-8 and TRBJ2-2; tentatively, D is TRBD1 (5 bases). V lost 0 bases and J lost 5, with 10 bases in between. CDR3 size: 15 residues. Germline V gene sequence: CDR1 SGHVS, CDR2 FQNEAQ. The CDR3 spells CASSLARVGTGELFF. In DNA, the CDR3 is TGTGCCAGCAGCTTAGCCAGGGTAGGGACCGGGGAGCTGTTTTTT.

The chain combines TRBV2 with TRBJ1-3; 7 bases agree with TRBD1. The CDR3 has 16 amino acids. The junction had 6 bases not matched to a gene; V was cut back by 2 bases and J by 2 bases. Germline values: CDR1 SNHLY, CDR2 FYNNEI. CDR3 in amino acids: CASSEREGAAGNTIYF. CDR3 nucleotide sequence: TGTGCCAGCAGTGAACGGGAGGGGGCCGCTGGAAACACCATATATTTT.

The chain links TRBV19 to TRBJ2-7; a weak D match, TRBD1 (5 bases). The CDR3 loop spans 14 amino acids. CDR1 is LNHDA and CDR2 is SQIVND in the germline V gene (reference sequence). Trimming pared 3 bases from V and 0 bases from J, leaving 9 bases between. For the CDR3, the DNA is TGTGCCAGTAGTATTCGCCAGGGCTCCTACGAGCAGTACTTC. Protein product: CASSIRQGSYEQYF.

V gene TRBV19 combines with J gene TRBJ1-4; no clear D. The ends were cut back, 4 bases at V and 6 bases at J, with 12 bases in the middle. CDR1 and CDR2 from the germline V gene are LNHDA and SQIVND (reference sequence). This CDR3 region has 14 residues. CDR3 sequence reads: CASSNQPRDEKLFF. The DNA of the CDR3 is TGTGCCAGTAGTAACCAGCCGAGGGATGAAAAACTGTTTTTT.